The rows below give T cell receptor beta chains drawn from one sample of a study of Ad26.COV2.S vaccination and SARS-CoV-2 variants. The method was immunoSEQ multiplex PCR; TCRdb's version includes in-frame clones alone and lacks a portion of them. In the table there are some 350,000 clones, around 83% of which are singletons. The starting material was peripheral blood, obtained in a trial of Ad26.COV2.S vaccine versus placebo. Receptors originate from a person between 18 and 65 years old who received the Ad26.COV2.S COVID-19 vaccine or a placebo. The CDR3 runs from the conserved cysteine through the conserved F or W. A D gene is named only where the DNA matches it firmly. Not every row has a clone size; where given, it reads once, few, many or a size class.

>TRBV7-8|TRBD1|TRBJ2-7|.
CASSLAGTAYEQYF
TGTGCCAGCAGCTTAGCTGGGACAGCGTACGAGCAGTACTTC
>TRBV25-1|.|TRBJ1-2|few
CASSDPSRDYGYTF
TGTGCCAGCAGTGACCCTTCCAGGGACTATGGCTACACCTTC
>TRBV7-2|.|TRBJ2-7|.
CASSLIGKEQLLEYF
TGTGCCAGCAGCTTAATTGGCAAGGAGCAGCTATTGGAGTACTTC
>TRBV9|.|TRBJ1-1|.
CASSVSGVNTEAFF
TGTGCCAGCAGCGTATCGGGGGTGAACACTGAAGCTTTCTTT
>TRBV7-2|.|TRBJ1-5|.
CASSLVGGSNQPQHF
TGTGCCAGCAGCTTAGTTGGCGGTAGCAATCAGCCCCAGCATTTT
>TRBV6-5|TRBD1|TRBJ1-2|once
CASSFGQGLYGYTF
TGTGCCAGCAGTTTCGGACAGGGACTGTATGGCTACACCTTC
>TRBV5-4|.|TRBJ2-7|.
CASSHFQGGPPYEQYF
TGTGCCAGCAGCCACTTCCAGGGGGGCCCACCCTACGAGCAGTACTTC
>TRBV28|TRBD1|TRBJ2-7|.
CASRVWTGTFYEQYF
TGTGCCAGCAGAGTATGGACAGGGACCTTCTACGAGCAGTACTTC
>TRBV5-1|TRBD1|TRBJ1-1|.
CASSYRGVITEAFF
TGCGCCAGCAGCTACAGGGGGGTGATCACTGAAGCTTTCTTT
>TRBV2|.|TRBJ1-3|.
CASNTGGSSGNTIYF
TGTGCCAGCAATACAGGCGGAAGCTCTGGAAACACCATATATTTT
>TRBV9|TRBD1|TRBJ1-1|many
CASTSGGRNTEAFF
TGTGCCAGCACCTCAGGGGGGCGGAACACTGAAGCTTTCTTT
>TRBV5-4|.|TRBJ2-7|once
CASSMGRGEQYF
TGTGCCAGCAGCATGGGCCGGGGCGAGCAGTACTTC
>TRBV9|.|TRBJ2-5|.
CASSEGPTRIQETQYF
TGTGCCAGCAGCGAGGGACCCACAAGGATTCAAGAGACCCAGTACTTC
>TRBV14|.|TRBJ2-1|.
CASSLFLGDTYNEQFF
TGTGCCAGCAGCCTGTTCTTAGGGGATACCTACAATGAGCAGTTCTTC